This is a list of T cell receptor beta chains from one sample in a study of blood T cell repertoires in COVID-19. The repertoire was sequenced with immunoSEQ multiplex PCR; TCRdb's copy has only in-frame clones and lacks some. The sample yields some 200,000 clones, roughly 85% seen once. The sample comprised PBMCs or T cells enriched from blood (not recorded which). Receptors were obtained from a woman aged 40 to 49 with acute COVID-19. The CDR3 runs from the conserved cysteine through the conserved F or W. D genes are given only for firm matches. Expanded clones are given a class, and other clones once, few, many or no size at all.

TRBV5-6,TRBJ2-1,TRBD1,.,TGTGCCAGCAGCTTGGGAAGGGGGCTCTCCTACAATGAGCAGTTCTTC,CASSLGRGLSYNEQFF
TRBV18,TRBJ2-1,TRBD2,.,TGTGCCAGCTCACACGGACTAGCGGGGGATGAGCAGTTCTTC,CASSHGLAGDEQFF
TRBV3-1/TRBV3-2,TRBJ1-5,.,.,TGTGCCAGCAGCCAAGATCTAAGAAAGACCCAGCATTTT,CASSQDLRKTQHF
TRBV6-5,TRBJ1-1,TRBD1,few,TGTGCCAGCACACGACAGGGCAAAGCTTTCTTT,CASTRQGKAFF
TRBV6-5,TRBJ1-1,.,.,TGTGCCAGCAGTTACGGACACACGAACACTGAAGCTTTCTTT,CASSYGHTNTEAFF
TRBV28,TRBJ2-3,.,.,TGTGCCAGCAGTTTTTCGGAGACCCGTGGGACAGATACGCAGTATTTT,CASSFSETRGTDTQYF
TRBV7-9,TRBJ2-2,.,.,TGTGCCAGCAGCTTCCCTAAAGGGACAGGGGAGCTGTTTTTT,CASSFPKGTGELFF
TRBV27,TRBJ1-5,.,once,TGTGCCAGCAGCGGTAATAGCAATCAGCCCCAGCATTTT,CASSGNSNQPQHF
TRBV10-3,TRBJ1-5,TRBD1,.,TGTGCCACACGACCGGACAGGGAACAGCCCCAGCATTTT,CATRPDREQPQHF
TRBV30,TRBJ2-3,.,.,TGTGCCTGGAGTGTAAACTCCCTTGATACGCAGTATTTT,CAWSVNSLDTQYF
TRBV27,TRBJ1-6,.,.,TGTGCCAGCAGGGGACCGGGACATGCGAGCTCCTATAATTCACCCCTCCACTTT,CASRGPGHASSYNSPLHF
TRBV6-2/TRBV6-3,TRBJ2-3,.,once,TGTGCCAGCAGTTACTTAAGGGGAAGTGGCACAGATACGCAGTATTTT,CASSYLRGSGTDTQYF
TRBV5-4,TRBJ1-1,.,.,TGTGCCAGCAGCTCCCGGACAGACACTGAAGCTTTCTTT,CASSSRTDTEAFF
TRBV29-1,TRBJ1-1,TRBD1,.,TGCAGTTCTATCGGGACAGCCCGGATGAACACTGAAGCTTTCTTT,CSSIGTARMNTEAFF
TRBV2,TRBJ1-1,TRBD1,.,TGTGCCAGCAGTGCACCCGACAGGGGGGGGACTGAAGCTTTCTTT,CASSAPDRGGTEAFF
TRBV9,TRBJ1-2,TRBD1,.,TGTGCCAGCAGCGGAGTTTCGACAGGGGGCGGGCCGCGGGGCTACACCTTC,CASSGVSTGGGPRGYTF
TRBV6-2/TRBV6-3,TRBJ2-6,.,.,TGTGCCAGCAGTTACTCGAGCTCTGGGGCCAACGTCCTGACTTTC,CASSYSSSGANVLTF
TRBV5-5,TRBJ2-1,TRBD2,.,TGTGCCAGCAGCCGGGACTACCAAGCTTACCTCTACAATGAGCAGTTCTTC,CASSRDYQAYLYNEQFF
TRBV3-1/TRBV3-2,TRBJ2-5,.,.,TGTGCCAGCAGCCCAAAGGACCGGGGGAAACCGGGAGAGACCCAGTACTTC,CASSPKDRGKPGETQYF
TRBV2,TRBJ1-2,TRBD1,.,TGTGCCAGCAGAACCGGGACAGGGGGTAACTATGGCTACACCTTC,CASRTGTGGNYGYTF
TRBV11-1,TRBJ1-1,.,.,TGTGCCAGCAGCTTATCCCAGGGATTTAACACTGAAGCTTTCTTT,CASSLSQGFNTEAFF
TRBV7-2,TRBJ1-2,.,few,TGTGCCAGCAGCTTAGACCACAGGGCGGCCGCTAACTATGGCTACACCTTC,CASSLDHRAAANYGYTF
TRBV2,TRBJ1-2,.,few,TGTGCCAGCAAGGGGGATCCCTATGGCTACACCTTC,CASKGDPYGYTF
TRBV27,TRBJ1-2,.,.,TGTGCCAGCAGGCAACCAGGGTCTAACTATGGCTACACCTTC,CASRQPGSNYGYTF
TRBV15,TRBJ1-2,.,.,TGTGCCACCAGCAGAGAGGCCGGAGCCTCCTATGGCTACACCTTC,CATSREAGASYGYTF
TRBV19,TRBJ2-3,.,.,TGTGCCAGTAGTATAGTCGCAGATACGCAGTATTTT,CASSIVADTQYF
TRBV9,TRBJ1-1,.,.,TGTGCCAGCAGCTTTACAGGGAACACTGAAGCTTTCTTT,CASSFTGNTEAFF
TRBV21-1,TRBJ2-1,.,.,TGTGCCAGCAGCGCCCCCGGGGGGAATGAGCAGTTCTTC,CASSAPGGNEQFF
TRBV27,TRBJ2-6,TRBD1,.,TGTGCCAGCAGTTTTCAGGGGGCGTCGGGGGCCAACGTCCTGACTTTC,CASSFQGASGANVLTF
TRBV7-2,TRBJ2-2,.,.,TGTGCCAGCAGCTTGTCTAGGGCGCGGGGCGGGGAGCTGTTTTTT,CASSLSRARGGELFF
TRBV6-5,TRBJ1-1,TRBD1,.,TGTGCCAGCCTAAACAGGGGTTTGGATGAAGCTTTCTTT,CASLNRGLDEAFF
TRBV7-8,TRBJ1-5,.,.,TGTGCCAGCAGCTTAGGAGGGAGCAGCAATCAGCCCCAGCATTTT,CASSLGGSSNQPQHF
TRBV28,TRBJ1-6,.,.,TGTGCCAGCAGTTTAAGGCAGGGCCTCCACTTT,CASSLRQGLHF
TRBV7-9,TRBJ1-1,.,once,TGTGCCAGCAGGTTCTTAGACAGCCTGAACACTGAAGCTTTCTTT,CASRFLDSLNTEAFF
TRBV5-1,TRBJ2-1,TRBD2,.,TGCGCCAGCAGCTTGGAGACAGGGTGGACTAGCGGGGACGGCAATGAGCAGTTCTTC,CASSLETGWTSGDGNEQFF
TRBV14,TRBJ1-2,.,.,TGTGCCAGCAGCCAAGAGACAGGCCTCCCCGTCTATGGCTACACCTTC,CASSQETGLPVYGYTF
TRBV2,TRBJ1-1,.,.,TGTGCCAGCAAAGGGAGCACTGAAGCTTTCTTT,CASKGSTEAFF
TRBV29-1,TRBJ2-3,TRBD2,.,TGCAGCGTTACGGCGGGGGGGAAGGGAGATACGCAGTATTTT,CSVTAGGKGDTQYF
TRBV27,TRBJ2-1,.,once,TGTGCCAGCAGCCTAGGTTTCACGTACAATGAGCAGTTCTTC,CASSLGFTYNEQFF
TRBV6-6,TRBJ2-2,TRBD2,.,TGTGCCTCGGCCAGCGGGGGGGCCAGCGGGGAGCTGTTTTTT,CASASGGASGELFF
TRBV6-4,TRBJ2-1,TRBD2,.,TGTGCCAGCAGTGAAGGGACTAGCGGGGGCGATGAGCAGTTCTTC,CASSEGTSGGDEQFF
TRBV6-1,TRBJ1-2,.,once,TGTGCCAGCAGTGACGACAGTTTAGGTGACTATGGCTACACCTTC,CASSDDSLGDYGYTF
TRBV7-2,TRBJ2-2,TRBD2,.,TGTGCCAGCAGCTCAAACTTCTGGGGGGGATTGGGCACCGGGGAGCTGTTTTTT,CASSSNFWGGLGTGELFF
TRBV29-1,TRBJ1-2,.,.,TGCAGCGTTGTTGGGGGGGCGACCTATGGCTACACCTTC,CSVVGGATYGYTF
TRBV20-1,TRBJ1-6,.,.,TGCAGTGCTAGTGGGTCGGGGTGGCATATGGATAATTCACCCCTCCACTTT,CSASGSGWHMDNSPLHF
TRBV7-2,TRBJ2-3,.,.,TGTGCCAGCAGCTCTGGGCAGAGTACCCAAGATACGCAGTATTTT,CASSSGQSTQDTQYF
TRBV25-1,TRBJ1-4,.,.,TGTGCCAGCAGTGAATGGAGTTCTGCAACTAATGAAAAACTGTTTTTT,CASSEWSSATNEKLFF
TRBV18,TRBJ2-5,.,.,TGTGCCAGCTCACCGACCGTCGGGGAAGAGACCCAGTACTTC,CASSPTVGEETQYF
TRBV11-1,TRBJ1-1,TRBD1,.,TGTGCCAGCAGCTTATCGACCGGGACAGGCACTGAAGCTTTCTTT,CASSLSTGTGTEAFF
TRBV27,TRBJ1-5,.,few,TGTGCCAGCAGTCAGGGCAGTGGGAATCAGCCCCAGCATTTT,CASSQGSGNQPQHF
TRBV10-3,TRBJ1-1,TRBD1,.,TGTGCCATCAGTAGGGGGCAGGCTGAAGCTTTCTTT,CAISRGQAEAFF
TRBV10-1,TRBJ1-2,.,.,TGCGCCAGCAGTGACTACAGGGAGTATGGCTACACCTTC,CASSDYREYGYTF
TRBV19,TRBJ1-3,.,.,TGTGCCAGTAGAACACACATCGGCGGGACCATATATTTT,CASRTHIGGTIYF